The 23 T cell receptor beta chains listed next were all sequenced from one sample in a study of cytomegalovirus exposure and HLA in healthy donors (dated by TCRdb to between 2016 and 2019). Library generation was performed with the immunoSEQ multiplex PCR assay. The multiplex PCR relied on a mix of 60 forward primers for TCR Vbeta segments and 13 reverse primers for TCR Jbeta segments. TCRdb carries this immuneACCESS record with in-frame sequences only. Its versions omit some clonotypes, under half of them owing to an unresolved V gene in the studies checked, with the rest unexplained. For this sample the table gives 250,000 to 350,000 clones, of which 70% to 90% were detected only once. The ten largest clones add up to around 4.2% of the sample. The source material was PBMCs. All receptors derive from a man aged 40-55 years in good health and CMV-seropositive.

The chain uses TRBV14 and TRBJ1-1; the D is unclear. This CDR3 spans 13 amino acids. Germline-derived CDR1 and CDR2 are SGHDN and FVKESK. With 1 base removed from V and 8 bases from J, the gap between germline ends came to 11 bases. In DNA form, the CDR3 reads TGTGCCAGCAGCCAAGTGGGCGGCGGGGAAGCTTTCTTT. Its protein product is CASSQVGGGEAFF. The entire variable domain, with the rest obtained from reference TRBV14 and TRBJ1-1, is as follows: EAGVTQFPSHSVIEKGQTVTLRCDPISGHDNLYWYRRVMGKEIKFLLHFVKESKQDESGMPNNRFLAERTGGTYSTLKVQPAELEDSGVYFCASSQVGGGEAFFGQGTRLTVV.

The chain employs TRBV11-3 and TRBJ1-3; D is uncertain. The ends were cut back, 4 bases at V and 0 bases at J, with 4 bases in the middle. The CDR3 covers 13 residues. Germline-derived CDR1 and CDR2 are SGHNT and YENEEA. The CDR3 loop is CASSSNSGNTIYF. The CDR3 coding sequence is TGTGCCAGCAGCTCAAACTCTGGAAACACCATATATTTT.

This clone has at least ten counts. This chain links TRBV18 with TRBJ2-7; 8 bases agree with TRBD2. The CDR3 loop spans 15 amino acids. V gave up 5 bases and J gave up 7 bases; unmatched junction bases: 13. Germline loops: CDR1 KGHSH, CDR2 LQKENI. CDR3 DNA sequence: TGTGCCAGCTCAACTCCGGGACTAGGGGTTTTGGAGCAGTACTTC. Amino acid sequence: CASSTPGLGVLEQYF.

This chain connects TRBV28 to TRBJ2-7; D not certain. V shed 1 base and J shed 8 bases, with 6 bases lying between them. Germline CDR1 is MDHEN and CDR2 is SYDVKM. The CDR3 totals 11 residues. CDR3 DNA sequence: TGTGCCAGCAGTTTATCGGAGAAGCAGTACTTC. This translates into CASSLSEKQYF.

V gene TRBV5-5 combines with J gene TRBJ2-2; D is perhaps TRBD2 (5 bases). The ends were cut back, 2 bases at V and 2 bases at J, with 13 bases in the middle. Germline V gives CDR1 SGHKS, CDR2 YYEKEE (reference sequence). The CDR3 consists of 16 residues. The DNA for the CDR3 is TGTGCCAGCAGCTTTCTTCCAGCGGATAACACCGGGGAGCTGTTTTTT. Residues: CASSFLPADNTGELFF.

On this clone itself: Distinct nucleotide sequences in the sample also encode this CDR3. The chain recombines TRBV27 with TRBJ2-6; 7 bases match TRBD1. The CDR3 loop spans 18 amino acids. The germline V gene has CDR1 MNHEY and CDR2 SMNVEV (reference sequence). The V segment lost 2 bases and the J segment 4 bases; nucleotides outside the gene matches: 11. The CDR3: CASSLRGQALSGANVLTF. CDR3 nucleotide sequence: TGTGCCAGCAGTTTACGAGGACAGGCCCTCTCGGGGGCCAACGTCCTGACTTTC.

The chain carries TRBV2 and TRBJ2-3; D ambiguous. This CDR3 contains 16 residues. Per the germline V gene, CDR1 is SNHLY and CDR2 is FYNNEI. The V end was cut by 3 bases, the J end by 2 bases, with 15 bases between. CDR3 nucleotide sequence: TGTGCCAGCAGTGACGAGTGGGCCTCGAACACAGATACGCAGTATTTT. Translated, it gives CASSDEWASNTDTQYF.

The chain recombines TRBV7-9 with TRBJ2-2; possibly TRBD2 for D (5 bases). CDR1 and CDR2 (germline): SEHNR, FQNEAQ (reference sequence). V lost 3 bases to trimming and J lost 1 base, with 9 bases between them. The CDR3 is 15 residues long. Here the CDR3 reads CASSLKAGNTGELFF. CDR3 DNA: TGTGCCAGCAGCTTGAAGGCGGGGAACACCGGGGAGCTGTTTTTT.

The V call is TRBV2, the J call TRBJ2-5; D is undetermined. The CDR3 consists of 15 residues. V lost 4 bases to trimming and J lost 2 bases, with 14 bases between them. The germline V gene has CDR1 SNHLY and CDR2 FYNNEI. The CDR3 coding sequence is TGTGCCAGCAGTGCCAGGCCTGAAGTTCAAGAGACCCAGTACTTC. It translates to CASSARPEVQETQYF.

V and J are TRBV14 and TRBJ2-1; 7 bases match TRBD1. With 4 bases clipped from V and 4 bases from J, the junction kept 16 bases outside the gene matches. The CDR3 is 18 residues long. Germline V lookup: CDR1 SGHDN, CDR2 FVKESK. CDR3 DNA: TGTGCCAGCAGCCTAGTAGGACAGGAAGCCCTACAATACAATGAGCAGTTCTTC. This sequence encodes CASSLVGQEALQYNEQFF.

V usage is TRBV10-3 and J usage is TRBJ2-7; TRBD1 agrees at 10 bases. The CDR3 spans 15 residues. Looked up from germline, CDR1 is ENHRY and CDR2 is SYGVKD. Losses at the gene ends were 6 bases for V and 0 bases for J; bases not matched to a gene: 5. CDR3 nucleotide sequence: TGTGCCATCAGGGGGGGACAGGGGAGCTCCTACGAGCAGTACTTC. It translates to CAIRGGQGSSYEQYF.

The chain combines TRBV4-2 with TRBJ2-7; D perhaps matches TRBD1 (6 bases). V was shortened by 3 bases and J by 6 bases, with 15 bases between the two germline ends. This CDR3 has 14 amino acids. CDR1 is LGHNA and CDR2 is YNFKEQ in the germline V gene. CDR3 sequence reads: CASSHPGVGFEQYF. CDR3 nucleotide sequence: TGTGCCAGCAGCCATCCAGGGGTGGGGTTCGAGCAGTACTTC.

A remark on this clone: This same CDR3 is encoded by further DNA sequences in the sample. The J gene is TRBJ1-1, the V gene TRBV7-9; 8 bases are shared with TRBD1. The V gene end was trimmed by 5 bases and the J gene end by 4 bases; junction bases not matched to a gene: 3. The germline CDR1 and CDR2 sequences are SEHNR and FQNEAQ (reference sequence). This CDR3 contains 13 residues. The CDR3: CASSLTGGTEAFF. CDR3 in DNA: TGTGCCAGCAGCCTAACAGGGGGCACTGAAGCTTTCTTT.

The chain employs TRBV7-6 and TRBJ2-7; 8 positions match TRBD1. Per the germline V gene, CDR1 is SGHVS and CDR2 is FNYEAQ. V gave up 5 bases and J gave up 0 bases; unmatched junction bases: 9. The CDR3 sequence is 16 residues long. CDR3 amino acids: CASSPRTGWGSYEQYF. The CDR3 DNA sequence: TGTGCCAGCAGCCCCCGGACAGGGTGGGGCTCCTACGAGCAGTACTTC.

This sequence joins TRBV28 and TRBJ1-5, with D uncertain. The CDR3 loop spans 14 amino acids. V lost 7 bases to trimming and J lost 0 bases, with 10 bases between them. CDR1 and CDR2 (germline): MDHEN, SYDVKM. The chain's CDR3 is CASNEDFSNQPQHF. The CDR3 DNA follows: TGTGCCAGCAACGAAGACTTTAGCAATCAGCCCCAGCATTTT.

This clone was seen once. The genes are TRBV9 and TRBJ2-3, with a weak D call TRBD1 (5 bases). CDR3 length: 14 residues. Per germline, CDR1 SGDLS and CDR2 YYNGEE. Trimming took 0 bases from V and 5 from J, leaving 10 bases between them. CDR3: CASSVGSQGDTQYF. The DNA of the CDR3 is TGTGCCAGCAGCGTAGGATCCCAGGGAGATACGCAGTATTTT.

The rearrangement links TRBV19 to TRBJ2-7, with 7 positions matching TRBD1. CDR3 size: 15 residues. J was trimmed by 0 bases and V by 6 bases; bases with no gene match: 8. Germline V gene data show CDR1 as LNHDA and CDR2 as SQIVND (reference sequence). CDR3 nucleotides: TGTGCCAGTAGGGGGGACAGCCCTGCCTCCTACGAGCAGTACTTC. Translated: CASRGDSPASYEQYF.

The CDR3 bases are TGTGCCAGCAGCCCAGCGGCGGGATTCCCCAATGAGCAGTTCTTC. It encodes CASSPAAGFPNEQFF. The chain is built from TRBV5-4 and TRBJ2-1; D possibly corresponds to TRBD2 (6 bases). The CDR3 covers 15 residues. CDR1 and CDR2 from the germline V gene are SGHNT and YYREEE (reference sequence). V lost 4 bases, J lost 6 bases, and 17 bases lay in between. The whole variable domain, remainder taken from reference TRBV5-4 and TRBJ2-1, is ETGVTQSPTHLIKTRGQQVTLRCSSQSGHNTVSWYQQALGQGPQFIFQYYREEENGRGNFPPRFSGLQFPNYSSELNVNALELDDSALYLCASSPAAGFPNEQFFGPGTRLTVL.

This sequence joins TRBV7-3 and TRBJ2-3, with TRBD2 as a possible D gene (5 bases). The CDR3 runs to 14 residues. Germline V CDR1 and CDR2: SGHTA, FQGTGA. V was cut by 2 bases and J by 2 bases, with 8 bases left in between. The CDR3 nucleotides read TGTGCCAGCAGCTTATTCGGGAACACAGATACGCAGTATTTT. Amino acid sequence: CASSLFGNTDTQYF. Using reference TRBV7-3 and TRBJ2-3 for the parts outside the CDR3, the full variable domain is GAGVSQTPSNKVTEKGKYVELRCDPISGHTALYWYRQSLGQGPEFLIYFQGTGAADDSGLPNDRFFAVRPEGSVSTLKIQRTERGDSAVYLCASSLFGNTDTQYFGPGTRLTVL.

This chain links TRBV12-5 with TRBJ2-3; 7 bases map to TRBD1. Trimming took 1 base from V and 6 from J; bases not matched to a gene: 1. The CDR3 is 13 amino acids. Germline V gene lookup returns CDR1 LGHNT and CDR2 FRNRAP. The CDR3 DNA sequence: TGTGCTAGTGGTTTGGCGGACAGGGATACGCAGTATTTT. Translated, it gives CASGLADRDTQYF.

This rearrangement joins TRBV14 to TRBJ2-6; D not resolved. The CDR3 is 15 residues long. Trimming cost V 4 bases and J 2 bases, with 9 bases left between them. CDR1 is SGHDN and CDR2 is FVKESK in the germline V gene. In DNA, the CDR3 is TGTGCCAGCAGCCTAGTAGTGGCTGGGGCCAACGTCCTGACTTTC. It translates to CASSLVVAGANVLTF.

As to this clone: Other DNA sequences from this sample encode an identical CDR3 as well. The chain has TRBV10-3 and TRBJ1-1, with D maybe TRBD1 (5 bases). The CDR3 is 12 amino acids. V was trimmed by 4 bases and J by 5 bases, leaving 8 bases between them. The germline V gene encodes CDR1 ENHRY and CDR2 SYGVKD. The DNA of the CDR3 is TGTGCCATCAGTGGGGGGGGAACTGAAGCTTTCTTT. As protein: CAISGGGTEAFF.

The chain combines TRBV4-1 with TRBJ2-1; 13 bases map to TRBD2. This CDR3 has 15 amino acids. CDR1 is MGHRA, CDR2 YSYEKL, per germline. V shed 3 bases, J shed 8 bases, and the junction held 4 bases outside the gene matches. CDR3 nucleotide sequence: TGCGCCAGCAGCCACGGACTAGCGGGAGAGGATGAGCAGTTCTTC. Translated: CASSHGLAGEDEQFF.